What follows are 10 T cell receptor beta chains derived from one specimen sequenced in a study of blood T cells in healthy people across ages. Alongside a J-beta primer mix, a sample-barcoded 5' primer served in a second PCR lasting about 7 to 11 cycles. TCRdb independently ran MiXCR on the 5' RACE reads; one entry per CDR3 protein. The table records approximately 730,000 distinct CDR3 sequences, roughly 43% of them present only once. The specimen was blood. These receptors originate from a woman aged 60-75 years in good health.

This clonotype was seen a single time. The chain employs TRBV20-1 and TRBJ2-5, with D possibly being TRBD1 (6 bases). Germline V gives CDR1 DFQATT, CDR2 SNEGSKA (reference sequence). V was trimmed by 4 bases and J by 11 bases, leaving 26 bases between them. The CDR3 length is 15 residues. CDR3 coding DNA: TGCAGTGCTACCCTCGGGTCTCGGGGACACAATGAGCAGTACTTC. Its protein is CSATLGSRGHNEQYF.

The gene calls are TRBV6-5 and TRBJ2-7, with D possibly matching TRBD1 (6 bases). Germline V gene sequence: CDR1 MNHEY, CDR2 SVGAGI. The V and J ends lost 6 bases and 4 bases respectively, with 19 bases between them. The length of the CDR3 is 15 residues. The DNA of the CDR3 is TGTGCCAGCAGACCCGACAGGTCTAGAGAGTACGAGCAGTACTTC. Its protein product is CASRPDRSREYEQYF.

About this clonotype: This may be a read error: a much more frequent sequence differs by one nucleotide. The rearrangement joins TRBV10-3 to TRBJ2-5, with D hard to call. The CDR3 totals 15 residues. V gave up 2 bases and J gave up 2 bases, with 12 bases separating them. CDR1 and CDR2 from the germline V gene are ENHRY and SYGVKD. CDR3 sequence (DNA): TGTGCCATCAGTGAGGGTAGCTGGGTACAAGAGACCCAGTACTTC. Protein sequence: CAISEGSWVQETQYF.

The DNA of the CDR3 is TGTGCCAGCAGGCCCCAGACAGCCTCTTTCGCTGAAGCTTTCTTT. Translating gives CASRPQTASFAEAFF. The J gene is TRBJ1-1, the V gene TRBV12-3 or TRBV12-4; tentatively, D is TRBD1 (5 bases). This CDR3 contains 15 residues. The V gene lost 6 bases and the J gene lost 6 bases, with 20 bases spanning the gap.

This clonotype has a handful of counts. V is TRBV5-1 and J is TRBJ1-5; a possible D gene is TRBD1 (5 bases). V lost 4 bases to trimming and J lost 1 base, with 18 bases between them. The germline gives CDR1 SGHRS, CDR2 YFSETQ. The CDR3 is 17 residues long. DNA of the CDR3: TGCGCCAGCAGCCCAGGGAGGGCAGGTCGGAGCAATCAGCCCCAGCATTTT. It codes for CASSPGRAGRSNQPQHF. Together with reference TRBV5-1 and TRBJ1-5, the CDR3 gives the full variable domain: KAGVTQTPRYLIKTRGQQVTLSCSPISGHRSVSWYQQTPGQGLQFLFEYFSETQRNKGNFPGRFSGRQFSNSRSEMNVSTLELGDSALYLCASSPGRAGRSNQPQHFGDGTRLSIL.

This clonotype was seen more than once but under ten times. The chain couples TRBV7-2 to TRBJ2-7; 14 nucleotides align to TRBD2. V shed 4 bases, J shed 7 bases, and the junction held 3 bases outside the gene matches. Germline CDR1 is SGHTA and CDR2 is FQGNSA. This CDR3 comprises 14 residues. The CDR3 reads CASSYGLAGGEQYF. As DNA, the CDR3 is TGTGCCAGCAGCTACGGACTAGCGGGGGGTGAGCAGTACTTC.

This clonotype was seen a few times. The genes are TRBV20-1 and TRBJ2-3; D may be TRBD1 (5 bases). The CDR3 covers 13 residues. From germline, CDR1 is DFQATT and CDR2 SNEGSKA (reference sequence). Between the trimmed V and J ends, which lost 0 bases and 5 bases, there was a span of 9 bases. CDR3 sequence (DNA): TGCAGTGCTAGAGAAGGACACAAAGATACGCAGTATTTT. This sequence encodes CSAREGHKDTQYF.

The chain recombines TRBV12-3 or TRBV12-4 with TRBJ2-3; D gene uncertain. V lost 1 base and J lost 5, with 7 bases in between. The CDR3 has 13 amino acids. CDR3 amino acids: CASSLGWLDTQYF. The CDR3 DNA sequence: TGTGCCAGCAGTTTAGGCTGGTTAGATACGCAGTATTTT.

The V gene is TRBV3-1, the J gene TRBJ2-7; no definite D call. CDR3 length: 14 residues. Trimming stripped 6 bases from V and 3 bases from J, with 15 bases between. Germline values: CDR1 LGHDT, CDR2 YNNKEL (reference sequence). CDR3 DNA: TGTGCCAGCAGTCTAGACGGAGTCCGCTACGAGCAGTACTTC. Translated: CASSLDGVRYEQYF.

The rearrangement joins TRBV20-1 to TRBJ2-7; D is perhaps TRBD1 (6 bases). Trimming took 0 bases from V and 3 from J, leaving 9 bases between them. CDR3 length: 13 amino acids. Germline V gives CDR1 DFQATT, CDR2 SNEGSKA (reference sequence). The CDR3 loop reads CSARETGLYEQYF. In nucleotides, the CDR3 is TGCAGTGCTAGAGAGACAGGCCTCTACGAGCAGTACTTC.